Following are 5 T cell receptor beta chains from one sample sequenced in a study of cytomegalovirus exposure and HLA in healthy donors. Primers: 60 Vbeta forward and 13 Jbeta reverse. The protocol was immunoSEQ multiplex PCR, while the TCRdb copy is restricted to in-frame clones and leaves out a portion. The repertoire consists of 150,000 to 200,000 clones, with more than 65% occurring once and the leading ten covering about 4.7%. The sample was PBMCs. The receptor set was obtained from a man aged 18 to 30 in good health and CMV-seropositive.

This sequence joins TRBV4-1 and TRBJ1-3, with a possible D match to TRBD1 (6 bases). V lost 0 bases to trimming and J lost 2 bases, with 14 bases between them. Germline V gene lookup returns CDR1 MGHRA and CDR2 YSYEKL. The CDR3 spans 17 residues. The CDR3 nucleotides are TGCGCCAGCAGCCAAGAGGGGCTCAGGGGAACTGGAAACACCATATATTTT. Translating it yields CASSQEGLRGTGNTIYF.

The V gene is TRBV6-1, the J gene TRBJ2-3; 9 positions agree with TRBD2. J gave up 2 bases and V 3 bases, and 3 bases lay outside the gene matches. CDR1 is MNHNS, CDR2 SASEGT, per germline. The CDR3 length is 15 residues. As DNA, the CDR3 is TGTGCCAGCAGTGACGGGACTAGCCACACAGATACGCAGTATTTT. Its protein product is CASSDGTSHTDTQYF.

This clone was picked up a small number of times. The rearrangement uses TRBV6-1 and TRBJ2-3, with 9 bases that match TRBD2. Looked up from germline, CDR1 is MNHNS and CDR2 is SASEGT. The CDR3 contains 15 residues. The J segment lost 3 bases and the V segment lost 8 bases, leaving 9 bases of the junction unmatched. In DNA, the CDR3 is TGTGCCAGCCGGACTCTAGCGGGAAGAACAGATACGCAGTATTTT. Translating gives CASRTLAGRTDTQYF.

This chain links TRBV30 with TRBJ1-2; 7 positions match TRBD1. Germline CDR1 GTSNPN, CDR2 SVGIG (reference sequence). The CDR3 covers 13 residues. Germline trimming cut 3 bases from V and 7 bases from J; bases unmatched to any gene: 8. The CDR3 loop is CAWSETGSGGYTF. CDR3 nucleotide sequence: TGTGCCTGGAGCGAGACAGGGTCAGGTGGCTACACCTTC.

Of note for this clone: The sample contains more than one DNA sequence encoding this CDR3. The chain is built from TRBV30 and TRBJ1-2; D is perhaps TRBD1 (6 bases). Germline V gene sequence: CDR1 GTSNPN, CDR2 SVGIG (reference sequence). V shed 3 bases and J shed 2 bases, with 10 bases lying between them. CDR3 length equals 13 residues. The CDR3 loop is CAWSTGSNYGYTF. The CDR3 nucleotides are TGTGCCTGGAGCACAGGGTCCAACTATGGCTACACCTTC.